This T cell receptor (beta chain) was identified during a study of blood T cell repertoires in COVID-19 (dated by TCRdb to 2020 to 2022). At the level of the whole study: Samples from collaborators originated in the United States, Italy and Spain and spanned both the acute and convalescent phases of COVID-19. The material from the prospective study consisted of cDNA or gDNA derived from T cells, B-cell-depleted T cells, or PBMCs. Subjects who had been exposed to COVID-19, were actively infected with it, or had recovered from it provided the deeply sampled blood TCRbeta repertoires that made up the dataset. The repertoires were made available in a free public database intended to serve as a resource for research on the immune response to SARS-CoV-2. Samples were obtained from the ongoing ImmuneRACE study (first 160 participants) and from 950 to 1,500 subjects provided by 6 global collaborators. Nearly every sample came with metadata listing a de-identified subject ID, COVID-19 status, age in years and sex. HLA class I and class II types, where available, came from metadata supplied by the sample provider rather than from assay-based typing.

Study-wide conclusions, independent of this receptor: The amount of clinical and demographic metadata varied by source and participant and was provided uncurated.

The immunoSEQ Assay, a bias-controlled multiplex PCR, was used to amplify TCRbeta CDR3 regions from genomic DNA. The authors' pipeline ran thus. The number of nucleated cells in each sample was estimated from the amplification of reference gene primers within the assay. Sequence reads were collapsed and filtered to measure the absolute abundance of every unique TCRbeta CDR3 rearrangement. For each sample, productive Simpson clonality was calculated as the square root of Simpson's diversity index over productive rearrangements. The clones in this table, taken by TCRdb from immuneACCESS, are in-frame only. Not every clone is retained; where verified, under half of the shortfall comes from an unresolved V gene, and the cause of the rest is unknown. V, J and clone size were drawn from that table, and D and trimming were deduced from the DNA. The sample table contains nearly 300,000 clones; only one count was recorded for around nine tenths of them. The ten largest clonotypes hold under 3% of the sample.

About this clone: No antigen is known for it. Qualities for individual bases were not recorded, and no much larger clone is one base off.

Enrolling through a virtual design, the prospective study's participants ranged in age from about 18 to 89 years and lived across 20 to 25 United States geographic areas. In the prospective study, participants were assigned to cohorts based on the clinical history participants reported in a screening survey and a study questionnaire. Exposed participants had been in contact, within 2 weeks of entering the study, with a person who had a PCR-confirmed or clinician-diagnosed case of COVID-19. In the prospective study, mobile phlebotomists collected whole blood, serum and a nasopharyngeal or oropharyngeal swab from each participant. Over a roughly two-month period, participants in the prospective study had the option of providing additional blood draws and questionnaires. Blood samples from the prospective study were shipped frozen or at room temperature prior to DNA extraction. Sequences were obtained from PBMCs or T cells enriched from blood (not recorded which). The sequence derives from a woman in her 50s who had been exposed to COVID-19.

The DNA sequence reads TGTGCCAGCAGGGACACGGACTATGGCTACACCTTC. Its product reads: CASRDTDYGYTF. This chain joins TRBV2 to TRBJ1-2; TRBD1 is a weak D gene call, 5 bases matching. From a lookup of the germline V gene, CDR1 and CDR2 are SNHLY and FYNNEI. The junction carries 8 bases between V and J, which are trimmed by 6 bases and 3 bases respectively. CDR3 length: 12 amino acids, cysteine to phenylalanine. Kept here is only the CDR3 DNA, which spans 36 bases and is read in frame from base 1.